These 14 T cell receptor beta chains came from one sample sequenced in a study of tumor and adjacent non-tumor tissue in lung cancer (dated 2018 in TCRdb). Library creation used multiplex PCR. Sequencing took place on an Illumina HiSeq 2500. Following protocols modified from ARM-PCR, the researchers constructed TCRbeta libraries through three rounds of nested PCR with primers (Table S4). TCRdb ran its own pipeline on the public reads, namely fastp trimming at Q25 and MiXCR clone calling, and kept in-frame beta chains. Rows with a matching CDR3 protein are joined into one entry that keeps the most common DNA and genes. In this sample the table shows about 77,000 distinct CDR3 sequences, around 80% of which occur a single time. Of the sample, around 40% is held by the ten largest clones. RNA was isolated from bulk, unsorted tissue, and RNA quality was assessed with a NanoDrop ND-1000 and an Agilent 2100. Distant non-tumor tissue taken more than 3 cm from the tumor edge was used as the normal lung sample.

Sample: distant non-tumor lung tissue. The origin of the receptors is a man aged 70 or older with non-small cell lung cancer.

In regard to this clonotype: A read error may produce the germline difference seen at one junction end. This chain links TRBV6-2 or TRBV6-3 with TRBJ2-3; a weak D match, TRBD2 (5 bases). Germline assignment: CDR1 MNHEY and CDR2 SVGEGT. CDR3 length equals 10 residues. CDR3 coding DNA: TGTGACAGCGGAGCGTATAAGAAGTATTTT. Its protein is CDSGAYKKYF.

As concerns this clonotype: At one of its ends the junction is not consistent with the germline gene, which may arise from a read error. The chain joins TRBV5-6 to TRBJ2-1, with 7 bases fitting TRBD2. The CDR3 has 20 residues. From germline, CDR1 is SGHDT and CDR2 YYEEEE. The CDR3 loop is CAISFPRESQRKSSYNEQFF. The DNA for the CDR3 is TGTGCCATCAGCTTTCCGCGGGAGAGCCAGCGGAAGAGCTCCTACAATGAGCAGTTCTTC.

In regard to this clonotype: This could be a read error, since a much larger clone is one nucleotide away. As DNA, the CDR3 is TGTGCCAGCAGCCCTGGCCATACCCTAACAAATACGCAGTATTTT. This sequence encodes CASSPGHTLTNTQYF. The chain uses TRBV5-4 and TRBJ2-3, with D unclear. CDR1 is SGHNT, CDR2 YYREEE, per germline (reference sequence). Trimming cost V 4 bases and J 7 bases, with 19 bases left between them. CDR3 length equals 15 residues.

The chain is built from TRBV13 and TRBJ2-7, with 8 bases fitting TRBD2. From germline, CDR1 is PRHDT and CDR2 FYEKMQ (reference sequence). The length of the CDR3 is 13 residues. The CDR3 DNA follows: TGTGCTAGCTGCCCACTAAAACTAGCGGAGGAGTACTTC. Its translation is CASCPLKLAEEYF.

Note on this clonotype: One end of the junction does not line up with germline, which may come from a read error. This chain links TRBV29-1 with TRBJ2-7, with D perhaps TRBD2 (5 bases). The germline V gene has CDR1 SQVTM and CDR2 ANQGSEA. The CDR3 consists of 16 residues. Written as DNA, the CDR3 is TGCAGCGTTGAAGATAGGATGCCCTCGGACTCCTACAAGCAGTATTTC. Its translation: CSVEDRMPSDSYKQYF.

Details on this clonotype: Since a much larger clone is just one base distant, this may be a read error. V gene TRBV24-1 combines with J gene TRBJ2-5; D is perhaps TRBD1 (6 bases). Germline CDR1 is KGHDR and CDR2 is SFDVKD. The length of the CDR3 is 15 residues. The CDR3 loop reads CAISEPAGVQETQYF. CDR3 coding DNA: TGTGCCATCAGTGAGCCGGCAGGGGTTCAAGAGACCCAGTACTTC.

Regarding this clonotype: At one boundary the junction diverges from the germline segment, which might be a read error. The chain is built from TRBV6-5 and TRBJ1-1; no clear D gene. Germline V lookup: CDR1 MNHEY, CDR2 SVGAGI. The length of the CDR3 is 14 residues. The CDR3 bases are TGTGTCAGCAGTTGCTCCTGGGGAAGCATTGAAGCTTTCTTT. Translated, it gives CVSSCSWGSIEAFF.

In regard to this clonotype: A much larger clone is a single base away; this may be a read error. This likely comes from a read error, as the CDR3 has no conserved phenylalanine or tryptophan at its end. The DNA is omitted, as the CDR3 cannot be located on it reliably, and the CDR3 follows TCRdb's listing. V is TRBV28 and J is TRBJ2-7; TRBD2 is the table's D call and was not checked against the DNA. Germline CDR1 is MDHEN and CDR2 is SYDVKM. The CDR3 length is 12 residues, termini included. The CDR3 here is CASSPTSDDPYY.

A word on this clonotype: At one end the junction does not follow the germline gene, possibly because of a read error. The V and J genes are TRBV28 and TRBJ2-6, with TRBD2 as a possible D gene (5 bases). CDR1 and CDR2 from the germline V gene are MDHEN and SYDVKM. The CDR3 loop spans 13 amino acids. The CDR3 DNA reads TGTGCCAGAAGGGATTCGGGAACCAACGTCATGACTTTC. Protein sequence: CARRDSGTNVMTF.

This clonotype was seen more than once but under ten times. The rearrangement joins TRBV6-5 to TRBJ1-2; D is possibly TRBD1 (6 bases). Germline-derived CDR1 and CDR2 are MNHEY and SVGAGI. This CDR3 region has 14 residues. The V gene lost 7 bases and the J gene lost 11 bases, with 23 bases spanning the gap. CDR3 sequence reads: CASTYFGGLSGYTF. DNA of the CDR3: TGTGCCAGCACTTATTTTGGGGGGCTGAGTGGATACACCTTC.

With regard to this clonotype: Here the CDR3 omits its conserved ending phenylalanine or tryptophan, so a read error is the likely source. The rearrangement uses TRBV6-1 and TRBJ2-2, with D possibly matching TRBD1 (5 bases). V was trimmed by 8 bases and J by 6 bases, leaving 10 bases between them. Germline CDR1 reads MNHNS; CDR2 reads SASEGT. This CDR3 contains 12 residues. The CDR3 region has the DNA TGTGCCAGCTCTGGGGCGCCCGGGGAGCTGTTTTCT. Translating it yields CASSGAPGELFS.

Only one count was recorded for this clonotype. The chain recombines TRBV5-1 with TRBJ2-1, with TRBD2 identical over 11 bases. Germline loops: CDR1 SGHRS, CDR2 YFSETQ. Losses at the gene ends were 6 bases for V and 8 bases for J; bases not matched to a gene: 10. The length of the CDR3 is 15 residues. In nucleotides, the CDR3 is TGCGCCAGCATCGAAAGTAGCGGGGGGGCGGATGAGCAGTTCTTC. Amino acids: CASIESSGGADEQFF.

Points on this clonotype: The junction and the germline gene differ at one end; a read error may be behind it. The chain has TRBV28 and TRBJ2-1; TRBD2 aligns across 10 bases. The CDR3 consists of 15 residues. In germline, CDR1 is MDHEN, CDR2 SYDVKM. DNA of the CDR3: TGTGCCAGCAGTGAGCGGGAGGGCCTCATATCTGAGCAGTCCTTC. Its translation is CASSEREGLISEQSF.

About this clonotype itself: One end of the junction varies from germline; a read error may be responsible. V usage is TRBV6-5 and J usage is TRBJ2-5; D possibly corresponds to TRBD2 (5 bases). CDR1 MNHEY and CDR2 SVGAGI come from the germline V gene. CDR3 length equals 15 residues. The CDR3 loop is CGSSPWTGTQEIQYF. CDR3 nucleotides: TGTGGCAGCAGCCCTTGGACGGGAACACAAGAGATCCAGTACTTC.